A selection of T cell receptor beta chains follows, all from one sample in a study of blood T cells in healthy people across ages. From the 5' RACE reads, TCRdb called clonotypes with MiXCR, one entry per CDR3 protein. The data show approximately 810,000 distinct CDR3 sequences, around 28% seen once. The specimen sequenced was blood. The source is a woman of 80 years or more in good health. Each CDR3 is given with its conserved first and last residue. The D gene is left open where the match is weak. Clone size, where shown, is once, few, many, or a class for clones that have expanded.

TRBV4-3,.,TRBJ1-2,.,CASSHLIGWGYTF,TGCGCCAGCAGCCACCTCATTGGCTGGGGCTACACCTTC
TRBV6-1,.,TRBJ2-4,.,CASSEVGGANTKNIQYF,TGTGCCAGCAGTGAAGTAGGGGGGGCCAATACCAAAAACATTCAGTACTTC
TRBV20-1,TRBD1,TRBJ1-6,few,CSAGATGGAVNSPLHF,TGCAGTGCTGGGGCTACAGGGGGCGCGGTGAATTCACCCCTCCACTTT
TRBV5-1,.,TRBJ2-3,many,CASSLTVGLARAQDTQYF,TGCGCCAGCAGCCTCACGGTAGGGCTAGCAAGGGCCCAAGATACGCAGTATTTT
TRBV6-1,TRBD2,TRBJ2-5,many,CASSESLFAGGTSAQYF,TGTGCCAGCAGTGAATCCCTATTTGCGGGGGGAACCTCGGCCCAGTACTTC
TRBV2,.,TRBJ2-5,many,CASTGGLRKTQYF,TGTGCCAGTACGGGTGGACTCCGAAAGACCCAGTACTTC
TRBV6-2/TRBV6-3,TRBD2,TRBJ2-7,many,CASSPGVYGEGEQYF,TGTGCCAGCAGCCCGGGCGTGTATGGGGAGGGCGAGCAGTACTTC
TRBV6-2/TRBV6-3,.,TRBJ1-1,few,CASSPRGGTAGGTEAFF,TGTGCCAGCAGCCCCAGGGGTGGGACCGCCGGTGGCACTGAAGCTTTCTTT
TRBV28,TRBD2,TRBJ2-1,many,CASSRTSGGAYNEQFF,TGTGCCAGCAGTAGGACTAGCGGGGGGGCCTACAATGAGCAGTTCTTC
TRBV20-1,.,TRBJ2-5,many,CSARDSRKTRSYQETQYF,TGCAGTGCTAGAGATTCTCGTAAGACCCGCTCTTACCAAGAGACCCAGTACTTC
TRBV11-1,TRBD1,TRBJ1-2,.,CASSFETGRNYGYTF,TGTGCCAGCAGCTTCGAGACAGGGAGAAACTATGGCTACACCTTC
TRBV3-1,.,TRBJ2-1,.,CASSPTIYNEQFF,TGTGCCAGCAGTCCAACAATATACAATGAGCAGTTCTTC
TRBV20-1,.,TRBJ2-7,.,CSARDHSTNSYEQYF,TGCAGTGCTAGAGATCATTCTACTAACTCCTACGAGCAGTACTTC
TRBV5-6,.,TRBJ1-1,few,CASSLGSMAAEAFF,TGTGCCAGCAGCTTGGGAAGTATGGCAGCAGAAGCTTTCTTT
TRBV5-1,.,TRBJ2-5,many,CASSLEGPGQYF,TGCGCCAGCAGCTTGGAAGGGCCGGGGCAGTACTTC
TRBV11-2,.,TRBJ2-3,few,CASSLISGLRMDTQYF,TGTGCCAGCAGCTTGATAAGCGGACTTCGTATGGATACGCAGTATTTT
TRBV6-5,.,TRBJ1-2,.,CATGVNYGYTF,TGTGCCACGGGGGTCAACTATGGCTACACCTTC
TRBV20-1,.,TRBJ2-7,few,CSAETPNEQYF,TGCAGTGCTGAGACTCCTAATGAGCAGTACTTC
TRBV19,.,TRBJ2-1,.,CASSIAPRGPYNEQFF,TGTGCCAGTAGTATAGCCCCGCGGGGGCCCTACAATGAGCAGTTCTTC
TRBV6-5,TRBD2,TRBJ2-7,medium-sized,CASSPSGTSSYEQYF,TGTGCCAGCAGTCCTAGCGGAACCAGCTCCTACGAGCAGTACTTC
TRBV5-1,TRBD1,TRBJ2-5,.,CASSSPGQLQETRYF,TGCGCCAGCAGCTCACCGGGACAGCTCCAAGAGACCCGGTACTTC
TRBV7-2,.,TRBJ2-7,.,CASGTGTSDYEQYF,TGTGCCAGCGGGACCGGGACTTCAGATTACGAGCAGTACTTC
TRBV6-6,.,TRBJ1-5,few,CASSGRLEDQPQHF,TGTGCCAGCAGCGGACGGTTAGAGGATCAGCCCCAGCATTTT
TRBV9,TRBD2,TRBJ2-1,many,CASSSHGGAGSSYNEQFF,TGTGCCAGCAGCTCTCATGGGGGAGCGGGGAGCTCCTACAATGAGCAGTTCTTC
TRBV15,.,TRBJ2-3,.,CATSRRLKTGGQGDTQYF,TGTGCCACCAGCAGGCGCTTGAAAACTGGGGGGCAGGGAGATACGCAGTATTTT
TRBV20-1,TRBD1,TRBJ1-6,many,CSARAETGYHSPLHF,TGCAGTGCTAGAGCCGAGACAGGGTACCATTCACCCCTCCACTTT
TRBV6-2/TRBV6-3,TRBD2,TRBJ2-1,many,CASRRTSGGAWSYNEQFF,TGTGCCAGCAGACGGACTAGCGGGGGGGCTTGGTCCTACAATGAGCAGTTCTTC
TRBV25-1,.,TRBJ2-5,many,CASSEGGPIQETQYF,TGTGCCAGCAGTGAAGGAGGGCCAATCCAAGAGACCCAGTACTTC
TRBV20-1,.,TRBJ2-3,few,CSARRGETDTQYF,TGCAGTGCTAGGAGGGGAGAAACAGATACGCAGTATTTT
TRBV29-1,.,TRBJ1-2,.,CSVDQGNPVYGYTF,TGCAGCGTTGACCAGGGAAACCCGGTCTATGGCTACACCTTC
TRBV6-4,.,TRBJ1-2,few,CASSDTATGSYGYTF,TGTGCCAGCAGTGATACGGCCACGGGGAGCTATGGCTACACCTTC
TRBV5-4,.,TRBJ2-1,.,CASSSRQGGETQFF,TGTGCCAGCAGCTCCCGACAGGGCGGGGAGACCCAGTTCTTC
TRBV20-1,TRBD2,TRBJ2-7,many,CSAYGGGSSYEQYF,TGCAGTGCTTACGGCGGGGGGAGCTCCTACGAGCAGTACTTC
TRBV7-2,.,TRBJ2-5,many,CASSSRGFQTQYF,TGTGCCAGCAGCTCCCGGGGGTTTCAGACCCAGTACTTC
TRBV30,TRBD2,TRBJ2-6,.,CAVGGAGANVLTF,TGTGCCGTGGGAGGGGCTGGGGCCAACGTCCTGACTTTC
TRBV10-3,.,TRBJ2-7,.,CAISVQGGHEQYF,TGTGCCATCAGTGTCCAGGGTGGCCACGAGCAGTACTTC
TRBV19,.,TRBJ2-3,few,CASTRDGTDTQYF,TGTGCCAGTACGAGGGACGGCACAGATACGCAGTATTTT
TRBV20-1,.,TRBJ1-2,many,CSAREQGGVSNYGYTF,TGCAGTGCTAGAGAACAGGGAGGCGTCTCAAACTATGGCTACACCTTC
TRBV28,.,TRBJ1-5,few,CASGVENQPQHF,TGTGCCAGCGGGGTCGAGAATCAGCCCCAGCATTTT
TRBV7-9,TRBD2,TRBJ2-5,.,CASSLGGGLYETQYF,TGTGCCAGCAGCTTGGGCGGGGGGTTGTACGAGACCCAGTACTTC
TRBV7-2,.,TRBJ2-3,.,CASSLWALDGRDTQYF,TGTGCCAGCAGCTTGTGGGCCCTGGACGGGAGAGATACGCAGTATTTT
TRBV29-1,.,TRBJ2-5,many,CSVRVEIQYF,TGCAGCGTACGAGTAGAGATCCAGTACTTC
TRBV7-8,TRBD1,TRBJ2-5,few,CASSLVQGVIQETQYF,TGTGCCAGCAGCTTAGTACAGGGGGTCATCCAAGAGACCCAGTACTTC
TRBV12-3/TRBV12-4,.,TRBJ2-1,many,CASSFGLRDTDYNEQFF,TGTGCCAGCAGTTTTGGTCTTAGGGACACCGATTACAATGAGCAGTTCTTC
TRBV20-1,.,TRBJ1-5,.,CSARSASNQPQHF,TGCAGTGCCCGGTCAGCTAGCAATCAGCCCCAGCATTTT
TRBV28,TRBD1,TRBJ2-2,.,CATLQGVGELFF,TGTGCCACCCTACAGGGGGTAGGGGAGCTGTTTTTT
TRBV24-1,TRBD2,TRBJ2-3,.,CAASDRRTGTRSPSTDTQYF,TGTGCCGCCAGTGATCGTAGAACCGGGACTAGGTCACCTAGCACAGATACGCAGTATTTT
TRBV29-1,.,TRBJ1-1,.,CSVVPWGRGSSTEAFF,TGCAGCGTTGTTCCCTGGGGCAGGGGTAGTTCCACTGAAGCTTTCTTT
TRBV29-1,TRBD1,TRBJ2-5,many,CNVYRGQETQYF,TGCAACGTGTACAGGGGTCAAGAGACCCAGTACTTC
TRBV12-3/TRBV12-4,.,TRBJ1-2,many,CASRDTGGEGYTF,TGTGCCAGCAGAGACACAGGAGGAGAGGGCTACACCTTC
TRBV6-2/TRBV6-3,.,TRBJ2-6,.,CASSYRTAGGANVLTF,TGTGCCAGCAGTTACAGGACCGCAGGTGGGGCCAACGTCCTGACTTTC
TRBV7-2,TRBD1,TRBJ2-2,few,CASSSIGQGMGGELFF,TGTGCCAGCAGCTCCATAGGACAGGGCATGGGCGGGGAGCTGTTTTTT
TRBV6-5,.,TRBJ2-3,many,CASMQQGGTQYF,TGTGCCAGCATGCAACAGGGAGGTACGCAGTATTTT
TRBV7-2,TRBD2,TRBJ2-1,.,CASSSQRVAGLYNEQFF,TGTGCCAGCAGCTCACAAAGGGTAGCGGGACTATACAATGAGCAGTTCTTC
TRBV9,.,TRBJ2-7,many,CASSVDGLSYEQYF,TGTGCCAGCAGCGTAGACGGTCTTTCCTACGAGCAGTACTTC
TRBV7-6,.,TRBJ2-3,many,CASSLVGGPSTDTQYF,TGTGCCAGCAGCTTAGTGGGGGGTCCTAGCACAGATACGCAGTATTTT
TRBV5-1,.,TRBJ2-5,many,CASSSDTRETQYF,TGCGCCAGCAGCTCCGACACACGGGAGACCCAGTACTTC
TRBV27,.,TRBJ1-2,.,CASSSGGTSNYGYTF,TGTGCCAGCAGTTCGGGTGGGACGTCTAACTATGGCTACACCTTC
TRBV20-1,TRBD2,TRBJ2-1,many,CSAIRSSGGSRGNEQFF,TGCAGTGCTATCAGGTCTAGCGGGGGGTCACGGGGCAATGAGCAGTTCTTC
TRBV5-1,TRBD1,TRBJ1-3,.,CASSLVGTTGSKGNTIYF,TGCGCCAGCAGCTTGGTCGGAACGACAGGGTCGAAAGGAAACACCATATATTTT